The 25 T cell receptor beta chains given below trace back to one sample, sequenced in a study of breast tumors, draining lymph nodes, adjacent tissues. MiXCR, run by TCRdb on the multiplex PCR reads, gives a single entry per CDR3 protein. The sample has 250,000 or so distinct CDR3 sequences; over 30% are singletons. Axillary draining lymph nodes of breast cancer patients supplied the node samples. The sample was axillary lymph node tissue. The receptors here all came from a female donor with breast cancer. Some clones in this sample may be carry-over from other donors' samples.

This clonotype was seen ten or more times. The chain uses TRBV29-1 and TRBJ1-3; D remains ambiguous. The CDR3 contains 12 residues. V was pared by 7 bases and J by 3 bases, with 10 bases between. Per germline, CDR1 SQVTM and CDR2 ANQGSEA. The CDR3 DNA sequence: TGCAGCGCCAAGGGCAATGGAAACACCATATATTTT. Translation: CSAKGNGNTIYF.

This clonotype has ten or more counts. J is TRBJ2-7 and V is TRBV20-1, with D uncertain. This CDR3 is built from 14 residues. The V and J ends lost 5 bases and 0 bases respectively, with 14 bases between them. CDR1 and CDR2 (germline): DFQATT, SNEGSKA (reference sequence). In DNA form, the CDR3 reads TGCAGTGCTGCCCTTACGCAGAGCTCCTACGAGCAGTACTTC. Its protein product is CSAALTQSSYEQYF.

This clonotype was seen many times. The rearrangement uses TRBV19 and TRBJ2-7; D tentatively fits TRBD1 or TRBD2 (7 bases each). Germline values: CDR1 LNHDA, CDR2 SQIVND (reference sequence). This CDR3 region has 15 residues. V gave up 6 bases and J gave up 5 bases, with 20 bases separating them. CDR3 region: CASRGGGLTGDEQYF. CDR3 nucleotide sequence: TGTGCCAGTAGGGGCGGGGGCCTAACAGGGGACGAGCAGTACTTC.

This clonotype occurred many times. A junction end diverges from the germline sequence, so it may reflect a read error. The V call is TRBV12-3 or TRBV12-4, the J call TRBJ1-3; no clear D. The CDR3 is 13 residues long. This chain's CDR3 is CASSLGRGNTIYF. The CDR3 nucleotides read TGTGCCAGCAGCTTAGGAAGGGGAAACACCATATATTTT.

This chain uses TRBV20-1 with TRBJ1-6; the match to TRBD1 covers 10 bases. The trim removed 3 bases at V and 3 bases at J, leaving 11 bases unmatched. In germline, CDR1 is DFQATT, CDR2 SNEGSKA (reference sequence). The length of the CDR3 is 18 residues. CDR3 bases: TGCAGTGCTAGCTTGTGGACAGGGGGGGCTAACTATAATTCACCCCTCCACTTT. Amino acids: CSASLWTGGANYNSPLHF.

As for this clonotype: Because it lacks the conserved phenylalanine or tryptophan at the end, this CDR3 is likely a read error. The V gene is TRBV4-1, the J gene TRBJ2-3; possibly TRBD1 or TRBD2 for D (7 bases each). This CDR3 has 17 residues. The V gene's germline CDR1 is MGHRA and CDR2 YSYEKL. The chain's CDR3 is CVSSLKIRQGGTDTQYL. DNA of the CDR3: TGCGTCAGCAGCCTGAAGATCAGACAGGGAGGGACAGATACGCAGTATTTG.

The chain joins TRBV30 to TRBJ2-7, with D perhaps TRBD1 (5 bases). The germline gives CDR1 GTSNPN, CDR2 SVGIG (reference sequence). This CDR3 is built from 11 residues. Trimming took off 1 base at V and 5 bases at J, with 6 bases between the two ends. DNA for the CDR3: TGTGCCTGGAGTGCCAGGGACGAGCAGTACTTC. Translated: CAWSARDEQYF.

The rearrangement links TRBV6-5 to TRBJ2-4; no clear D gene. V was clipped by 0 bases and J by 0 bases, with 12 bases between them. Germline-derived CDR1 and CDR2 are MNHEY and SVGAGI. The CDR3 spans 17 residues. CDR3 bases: TGTGCCAGCAGTTACTCGACCCTCGGCTCAGCCAAAAACATTCAGTACTTC. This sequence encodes CASSYSTLGSAKNIQYF.

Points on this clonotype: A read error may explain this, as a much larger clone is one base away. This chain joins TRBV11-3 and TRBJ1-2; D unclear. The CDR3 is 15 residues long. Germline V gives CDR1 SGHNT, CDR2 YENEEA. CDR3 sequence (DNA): TGTGCCGGCAGCTCCTCGATGGCAGCGATCTATGGCTACACCTTC. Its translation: CAGSSSMAAIYGYTF. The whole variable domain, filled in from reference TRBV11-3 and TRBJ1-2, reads EAGVVQSPRYKIIEKKQPVAFWCNPISGHNTLYWYLQNLGQGPELLIRYENEEAVDDSQLPKDRFSAERLKGVDSTLKIQPAELGDSAVYLCAGSSSMAAIYGYTFGSGTRLTVV.

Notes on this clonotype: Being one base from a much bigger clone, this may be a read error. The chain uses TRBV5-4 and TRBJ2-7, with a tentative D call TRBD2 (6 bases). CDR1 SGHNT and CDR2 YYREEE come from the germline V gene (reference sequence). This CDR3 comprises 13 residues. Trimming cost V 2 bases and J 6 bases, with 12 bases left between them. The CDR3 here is CASSFRRATEQYF. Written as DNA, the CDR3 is TGTGCCAGCAGCTTCCGGAGGGCAACCGAGCAGTACTTC.

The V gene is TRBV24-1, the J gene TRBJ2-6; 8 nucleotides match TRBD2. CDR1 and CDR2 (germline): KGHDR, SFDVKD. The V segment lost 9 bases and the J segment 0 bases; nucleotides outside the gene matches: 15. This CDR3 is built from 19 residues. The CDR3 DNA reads TGTGCCACCGGGTTCTACGGGAGGGCGGGACCCTCTGGGGCCAACGTCCTGACTTTC. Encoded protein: CATGFYGRAGPSGANVLTF.

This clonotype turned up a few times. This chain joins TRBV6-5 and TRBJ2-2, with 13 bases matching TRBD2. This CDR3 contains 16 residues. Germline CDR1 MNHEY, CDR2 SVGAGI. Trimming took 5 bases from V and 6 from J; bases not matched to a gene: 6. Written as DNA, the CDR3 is TGTGCCAGCAGTCACGGACTAGCGGGAGTATCCGGGGAGCTGTTTTTT. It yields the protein CASSHGLAGVSGELFF.

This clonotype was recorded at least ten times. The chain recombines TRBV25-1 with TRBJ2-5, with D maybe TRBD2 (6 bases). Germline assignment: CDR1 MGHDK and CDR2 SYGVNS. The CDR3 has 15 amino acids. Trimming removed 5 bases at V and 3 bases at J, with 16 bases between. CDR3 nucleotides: TGTGCCAGCAGTAAGGAGGCGGGGCTAAAAGAGACCCAGTACTTC. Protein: CASSKEAGLKETQYF.

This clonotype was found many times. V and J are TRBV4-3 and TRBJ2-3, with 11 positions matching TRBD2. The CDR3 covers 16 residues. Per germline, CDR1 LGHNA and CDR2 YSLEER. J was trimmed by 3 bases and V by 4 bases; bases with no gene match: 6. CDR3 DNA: TGCGCCAGCAGCCCCCTGACTAGCGGGGTTACAGATACGCAGTATTTT. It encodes CASSPLTSGVTDTQYF.

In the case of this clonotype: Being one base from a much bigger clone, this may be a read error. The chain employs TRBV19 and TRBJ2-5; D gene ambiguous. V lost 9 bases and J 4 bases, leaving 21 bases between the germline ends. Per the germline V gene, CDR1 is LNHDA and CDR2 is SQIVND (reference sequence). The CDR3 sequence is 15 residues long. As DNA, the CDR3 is TGTGCCAGCAGTTACTTGTTAAAGGGCGGAGAGACCCAGTACTTC. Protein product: CASSYLLKGGETQYF.

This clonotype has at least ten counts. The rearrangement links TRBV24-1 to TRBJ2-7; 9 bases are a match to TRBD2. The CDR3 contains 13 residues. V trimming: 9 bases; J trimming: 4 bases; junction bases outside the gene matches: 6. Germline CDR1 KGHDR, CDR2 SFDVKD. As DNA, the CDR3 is TGTGCCACCTCCGGGACTAGCTTATACGAGCAGTACTTC. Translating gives CATSGTSLYEQYF.

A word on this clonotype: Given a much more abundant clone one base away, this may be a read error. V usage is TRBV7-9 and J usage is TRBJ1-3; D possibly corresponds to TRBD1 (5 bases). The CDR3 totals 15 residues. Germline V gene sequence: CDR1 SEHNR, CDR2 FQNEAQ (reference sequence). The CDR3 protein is CAGSLEGNSGNTIYF. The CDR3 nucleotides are TGTGCCGGCAGCTTAGAGGGGAACTCTGGAAACACCATATATTTT.

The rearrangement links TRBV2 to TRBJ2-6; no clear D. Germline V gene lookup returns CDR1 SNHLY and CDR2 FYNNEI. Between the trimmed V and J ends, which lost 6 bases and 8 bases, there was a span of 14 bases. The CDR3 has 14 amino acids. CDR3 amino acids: CASSSPQGSNVLTF. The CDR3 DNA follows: TGTGCCAGCAGCTCCCCTCAAGGGTCCAACGTCCTGACTTTC.

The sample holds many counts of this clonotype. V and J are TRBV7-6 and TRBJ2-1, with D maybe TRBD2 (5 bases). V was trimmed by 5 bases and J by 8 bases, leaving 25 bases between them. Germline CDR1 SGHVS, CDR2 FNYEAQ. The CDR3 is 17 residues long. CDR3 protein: CASSPRLETLGGDEQFF. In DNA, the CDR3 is TGTGCCAGCAGCCCACGGCTTGAGACACTCGGAGGCGATGAGCAGTTCTTC.

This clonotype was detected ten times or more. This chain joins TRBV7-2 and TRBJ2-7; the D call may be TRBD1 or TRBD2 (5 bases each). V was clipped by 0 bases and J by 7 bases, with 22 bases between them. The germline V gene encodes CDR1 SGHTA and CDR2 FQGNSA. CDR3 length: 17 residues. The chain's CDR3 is CASSLAFGGPASGEQYF. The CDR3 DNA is TGTGCCAGCAGCTTAGCGTTTGGCGGGCCTGCTTCAGGGGAGCAGTACTTC.

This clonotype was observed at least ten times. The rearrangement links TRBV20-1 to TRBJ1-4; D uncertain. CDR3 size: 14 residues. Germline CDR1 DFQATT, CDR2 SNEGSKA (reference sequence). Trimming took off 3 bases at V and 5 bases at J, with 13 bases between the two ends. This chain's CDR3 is CSASPSGLNEKLFF. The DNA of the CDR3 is TGCAGTGCTAGCCCCTCTGGGCTAAATGAAAAACTGTTTTTT.

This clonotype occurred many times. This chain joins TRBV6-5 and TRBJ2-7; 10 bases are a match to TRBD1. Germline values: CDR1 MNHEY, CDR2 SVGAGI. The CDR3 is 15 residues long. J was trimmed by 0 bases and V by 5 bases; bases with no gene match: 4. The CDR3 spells CASSGQGGHSYEQYF. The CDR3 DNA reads TGTGCCAGCAGTGGACAGGGGGGCCACTCCTACGAGCAGTACTTC.

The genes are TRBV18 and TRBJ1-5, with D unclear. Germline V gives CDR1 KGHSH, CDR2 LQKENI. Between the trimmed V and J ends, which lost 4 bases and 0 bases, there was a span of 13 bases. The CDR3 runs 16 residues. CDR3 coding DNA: TGTGCCAGCTCACGTGTTTCCCAGAATAGCAATCAGCCCCAGCATTTT. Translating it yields CASSRVSQNSNQPQHF.

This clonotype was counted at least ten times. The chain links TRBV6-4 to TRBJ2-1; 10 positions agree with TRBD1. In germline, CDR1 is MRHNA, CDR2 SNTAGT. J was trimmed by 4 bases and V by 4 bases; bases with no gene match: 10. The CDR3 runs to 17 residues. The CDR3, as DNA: TGTGCCAGCAGTGCCGACAGGGGGCCGGCGGCTTACAATGAGCAGTTCTTC. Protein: CASSADRGPAAYNEQFF.

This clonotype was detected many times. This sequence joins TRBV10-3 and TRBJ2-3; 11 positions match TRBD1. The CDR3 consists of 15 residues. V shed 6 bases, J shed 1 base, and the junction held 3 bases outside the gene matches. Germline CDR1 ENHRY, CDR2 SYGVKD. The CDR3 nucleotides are TGTGCCATCAGGGACAGGGGGCGAGGCACAGATACGCAGTATTTT. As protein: CAIRDRGRGTDTQYF.